The subject of this entry is one TCR beta chain. Its specificity is not known. The PCR contained 60 Vbeta and 13 Jbeta primers. Only in-frame clones appear in the TCRdb table, and some are missing; sequencing was by immunoSEQ multiplex PCR. The data contain about 140,000 clones, 70% to 80% of them seen just once; the ten biggest clones take up 2.5% to 3.5%. This sample was included in a study of cytomegalovirus exposure and HLA in healthy donors. Study observations and caveats: Reports showed the classifier diagnosing cytomegalovirus status with high specificity and sensitivity.

The sample taken for sequencing was PBMCs. This clonotype originated in a female donor in good health and CMV-seronegative.

As DNA, the CDR3 is TGTGCCAGCAGCGCCCATCTAATGAACACTGAAGCTTTCTTT. It specifies CASSAHLMNTEAFF. The gene calls are TRBV9 and TRBJ1-1; the D is unclear. Germline CDR1 reads SGDLS; CDR2 reads YYNGEE. The CDR3 sequence is 14 residues long. Trimming removed 3 bases at V and 0 bases at J, with 9 bases between.